The 15 T cell receptor beta chains given below trace back to one sample, sequenced in a study of beta chain features in type 1 diabetes. cDNA synthesis used the whole RNA isolate, giving expressed TCRB sequences. Libraries were prepared by immunoSEQ multiplex PCR; TCRdb keeps only in-frame clonotypes and omits some of them. The table has 680,000 or so clones, around 15% seen once. Input material: naive CD4+ T cells from blood. Every receptor here comes from a man between 18 and 29 years old in good health.

The rearrangement joins TRBV19 to TRBJ2-1; 7 bases align to TRBD2. J gave up 4 bases and V 4 bases, and 7 bases lay outside the gene matches. Germline V gene lookup returns CDR1 LNHDA and CDR2 SQIVND (reference sequence). The length of the CDR3 is 15 residues. CDR3 protein: CASSRAGSIYNEQFF. For the CDR3, the DNA is TGTGCCAGTAGTAGAGCGGGGAGCATTTACAATGAGCAGTTCTTC. The whole variable domain, filled in from reference TRBV19 and TRBJ2-1, reads DGGITQSPKYLFRKEGQNVTLSCEQNLNHDAMYWYRQDPGQGLRLIYYSQIVNDFQKGDIAEGYSVSREKKESFPLTVTSAQKNPTAFYLCASSRAGSIYNEQFFGPGTRLTVL.

CDR3 sequence: CASSIMEGRYGYTF. CDR3 bases: TGTGCCAGTAGTATCATGGAGGGGCGCTATGGCTACACCTTC. The chain combines TRBV19 with TRBJ1-2; tentatively, D is TRBD1 (5 bases). Trimming shortened V by 3 bases and J by 4 bases, and 12 bases separated the two germline ends. Germline assignment: CDR1 LNHDA and CDR2 SQIVND (reference sequence). This CDR3 region has 14 residues.

The chain is built from TRBV7-7 and TRBJ2-7; TRBD1 is a possible D gene (5 bases). Germline lookup yields CDR1 SSHAT and CDR2 FNYEAQ (reference sequence). V was clipped by 2 bases and J by 0 bases, with 26 bases between them. The length of the CDR3 is 20 residues. The CDR3: CASSLPPLHLLRQPSYEQYF. The CDR3 DNA reads as TGTGCCAGCAGCTTACCCCCCCTCCACTTACTCCGACAGCCCTCCTACGAGCAGTACTTC.

The table lists this clone with a few counts. The V gene is TRBV19, the J gene TRBJ1-5, with D possibly matching TRBD1 (6 bases). The CDR3 extends over 17 amino acids. V was cut by 2 bases and J by 5 bases, with 19 bases left in between. Germline CDR1 reads LNHDA; CDR2 reads SQIVND (reference sequence). The CDR3 sequence: CASSIWAGRGTHQPQHF. CDR3 bases: TGTGCCAGTAGTATATGGGCCGGTCGAGGGACACATCAGCCCCAGCATTTT. Complete variable domain (other parts from reference TRBV19 and TRBJ1-5): DGGITQSPKYLFRKEGQNVTLSCEQNLNHDAMYWYRQDPGQGLRLIYYSQIVNDFQKGDIAEGYSVSREKKESFPLTVTSAQKNPTAFYLCASSIWAGRGTHQPQHFGDGTRLSIL.

This clone was counted between two and nine times. This chain joins TRBV7-2 and TRBJ1-2; 11 positions match TRBD1. Germline CDR1 and CDR2: SGHTA and FQGNSA. The CDR3 has 16 amino acids. V shed 3 bases and J 2 bases; nucleotides not matched to a gene: 5. CDR3 loop: CASSFPDRGLNYGYTF. The CDR3, as DNA: TGTGCCAGCAGCTTTCCGGACAGGGGGCTGAACTATGGCTACACCTTC.

The chain employs TRBV6-5 and TRBJ2-7; 12 nucleotides agree with TRBD2. V lost 8 bases, J lost 3 bases, and 5 bases stayed unmatched. The CDR3 covers 14 residues. Germline V gene sequence: CDR1 MNHEY, CDR2 SVGAGI. The CDR3 DNA is TGTGCCAGCTTCCAACTAGCGGGGGGCTACGAGCAGTACTTC. It codes for CASFQLAGGYEQYF.

The V gene is TRBV19, the J gene TRBJ2-2; D may be TRBD1 (5 bases). The CDR3 has 12 amino acids. V was shortened by 0 bases and J by 12 bases, with 8 bases between the two germline ends. Germline CDR1 reads LNHDA; CDR2 reads SQIVND (reference sequence). The CDR3 nucleotides are TGTGCCAGTAGTATAGAGGCAGGGAAGCTGTTTTTT. It yields the protein CASSIEAGKLFF.

V is TRBV5-1 and J is TRBJ1-2; D remains ambiguous. Deletions cut 0 bases from V and 4 bases from J, with 16 bases between. Germline CDR1 is SGHRS and CDR2 is YFSETQ. There are 16 residues in the CDR3. The CDR3 loop is CASSLEVPGGGYGYTF. Written as DNA, the CDR3 is TGCGCCAGCAGCTTGGAAGTGCCGGGAGGCGGCTATGGCTACACCTTC.

This chain connects TRBV6-6 to TRBJ1-2, with D uncertain. V lost 6 bases and J lost 2, with 7 bases in between. Germline-derived CDR1 and CDR2 are MNHNY and SVGAGI (reference sequence). The CDR3 has 12 residues. CDR3 nucleotide sequence: TGTGCCAGCAGCTCACGGAACTATGGCTACACCTTC. It encodes CASSSRNYGYTF.

This clone was observed a few times. CDR3 amino acids: CASKSRGPYNEQFF. The DNA of the CDR3 is TGTGCCAGCAAAAGCCGGGGTCCCTACAATGAGCAGTTCTTC. This chain links TRBV28 with TRBJ2-1; D possibly corresponds to TRBD2 (5 bases). Trimming left V 7 bases short and J 2 bases short, with 12 bases between. Germline lookup yields CDR1 MDHEN and CDR2 SYDVKM. CDR3 size: 14 residues.

This clone was seen a handful of times. The chain links TRBV5-1 to TRBJ2-4; 8 bases map to TRBD1. CDR3 length: 14 residues. V was clipped by 4 bases and J by 8 bases; unmatched bases: 8. The germline gives CDR1 SGHRS, CDR2 YFSETQ. In nucleotides, the CDR3 is TGCGCCAGCAGCCCAAGACAGGGGAGTGACATTCAGTACTTC. As protein: CASSPRQGSDIQYF.

This clone was seen a few times. V and J are TRBV7-2 and TRBJ2-2; perhaps D is TRBD1 or TRBD2 (5 bases each). The CDR3 runs to 15 residues. Trimming cost V 3 bases and J 4 bases, with 12 bases left between them. Germline V gene sequence: CDR1 SGHTA, CDR2 FQGNSA. The CDR3 region is CASSLWGPSTGELFF. The CDR3 region has the DNA TGTGCCAGCAGCTTGTGGGGACCGAGCACCGGGGAGCTGTTTTTT.

The rearrangement links TRBV20-1 to TRBJ1-5; no clear D gene. With 5 bases removed from V and 11 bases from J, the gap between germline ends came to 10 bases. The germline V gene has CDR1 DFQATT and CDR2 SNEGSKA (reference sequence). This CDR3 region has 10 residues. CDR3 bases: TGCAGTGCTTTCCGGCAAGCCCAGCATTTT. This sequence encodes CSAFRQAQHF.

CDR3 in amino acids: CASSHLRTATYEQYF. In nucleotides, the CDR3 is TGTGCCAGCAGCCATCTCAGGACAGCCACCTACGAGCAGTACTTC. The V gene is TRBV4-2, the J gene TRBJ2-7; D perhaps matches TRBD1 (6 bases). From germline, CDR1 is LGHNA and CDR2 YNFKEQ. The V gene lost 3 bases and the J gene lost 2 bases, with 14 bases spanning the gap. The length of the CDR3 is 15 residues.

The table lists this clone with a few counts. The rearrangement joins TRBV13 to TRBJ2-2, with unresolved D. Germline V gives CDR1 PRHDT, CDR2 FYEKMQ (reference sequence). Trimming shortened V by 7 bases and J by 6 bases, and 18 bases separated the two germline ends. The CDR3 is made up of 15 amino acids. CDR3 sequence reads: CASTFQGSIAGELFF. In nucleotides, the CDR3 is TGTGCCAGCACATTTCAAGGGTCTATCGCCGGGGAGCTGTTTTTT.